This T cell receptor (beta chain) was obtained from a study of shared clonotypes between healthy human individuals. This was a deep-level run. TCRdb keeps only in-frame clones here, not all; method: immunoSEQ multiplex PCR. Of millions of clones listed, over 85% are singletons. Worth noting for this clone: Its cognate antigen is unknown.

The study's findings and limits: Several donors shared about 5% of their naive CD4 clonotypes.

Unmatched junction bases numbered 13, after V lost 1 base and J lost 6 bases. The germline CDR1 and CDR2 sequences are GTSNPN and SVGIG (reference sequence). There are 18 residues in the CDR3. Sequencing was carried out using naive CD4+ T cells sorted from blood. Subset defined: CD45RA+ positively selected. The chain recombines TRBV30 with TRBJ2-1; 12 nucleotides line up with TRBD2. The source of this sequence is a man between 18 and 29 years old in good health. CDR3 residues: CAWSADRTSGGRTNEQFF. DNA of the CDR3: TGTGCCTGGAGTGCCGACAGAACTAGCGGGGGGAGAACCAATGAGCAGTTCTTC.